These 23 T cell receptor beta chains came from one sample sequenced in a study of CD8+CD57+ T cells in acquired aplastic anemia (dated by TCRdb to 2016 to 2018). The patients picked for sequencing were ones in whom flow cytometry had shown an expansion of CD8+CD57+ cells. Instrument on record: Illumina HiSeq 2000. Profiling of TCR beta VDJ combinations and CDR3 sequences used genomic DNA as the template. The public reads were reanalyzed by TCRdb: fastp trimming at Q25, MiXCR alignment, in-frame beta chains only. Each CDR3 protein appears once, grouped with its most common genes and DNA. In all, the sample holds 200,000 to 300,000 distinct CDR3 sequences, and around 82% of those were seen once. The ten biggest clones cover 40% to 55% of the sample. Material for sequencing was sorted CD4+, CD8+, or CD8+CD57+ T cells (not recorded which) from PBMCs. The receptors originated from a human donor with aplastic anemia.

This chain connects TRBV4-1 to TRBJ2-5; D is unresolved. The V gene's germline CDR1 is MGHRA and CDR2 YSYEKL. The germline V and J ends were trimmed by 1 base and 2 bases, with 11 bases remaining between them. This CDR3 region has 15 residues. The CDR3 sequence is CASSQGLGSQETQYF. For the CDR3, the DNA is TGCGCCAGCAGCCAAGGCCTTGGGTCTCAAGAGACCCAGTACTTC.

Note on this clonotype: The conserved closing phenylalanine or tryptophan is absent in this CDR3, likely reflecting a read error. V is TRBV9 and J is TRBJ1-1; D is perhaps TRBD1 (6 bases). From germline, CDR1 is SGDLS and CDR2 YYNGEE. The CDR3 extends over 15 amino acids. The V end was cut by 3 bases, the J end by 11 bases, with 23 bases between. CDR3 protein: CASSEWWTDNTGAFS. In nucleotides, the CDR3 is TGTGCCAGCAGCGAATGGTGGACAGATAACACCGGGGCTTTCTCT.

This clonotype was observed a handful of times. The chain is built from TRBV5-1 and TRBJ2-7, with 8 bases matching TRBD1. Trimming took 4 bases from V and 0 from J; bases not matched to a gene: 6. CDR1 and CDR2 (germline): SGHRS, YFSETQ. CDR3 length: 15 residues. CDR3 residues: CASSPRQGSSYEQYV. In DNA, the CDR3 is TGCGCCAGCAGCCCTCGACAGGGGAGCTCCTACGAGCAGTACGTC.

In the case of this clonotype: The DNA is omitted, as the CDR3 cannot be located on it reliably, and the CDR3 follows TCRdb's listing. This chain links TRBV9 with TRBJ1-6. The CDR3 spans 16 residues, counting both ends. The germline V gene has CDR1 SGDLS and CDR2 YYNGEE. The chain's CDR3 is CASGVAGNIQYFALHF.

Note on this clonotype: Because it lacks the conserved phenylalanine or tryptophan at the end, this CDR3 is likely a read error. The DNA is omitted, as the CDR3 cannot be located on it reliably, and the CDR3 follows TCRdb's listing. V usage is TRBV2 and J usage is TRBJ1-2; the DNA was not used to check the table's D call, TRBD1. The CDR3 contains 15 residues when both ends are counted. Germline loops: CDR1 SNHLY, CDR2 FYNNEI. The CDR3: CASSDGGVHDQFFGP.

V is TRBV11-2 and J is TRBJ2-5; tentatively, D is TRBD1 (5 bases). Germline CDR1 is SGHAT and CDR2 is FQNNGV. The V gene lost 8 bases and the J gene lost 3 bases, with 16 bases spanning the gap. The CDR3 has 14 amino acids. CDR3: CASSRQSDEETQYF. The CDR3 coding sequence is TGTGCCAGCTCAAGACAGTCCGACGAAGAGACCCAGTACTTC.

CDR3 region: CASSEAGCVGGSPLHF. CDR3 sequence (DNA): TGTGCCAGCAGTGAGGCGGGGTGCGTGGGTGGGTCACCCCTCCACTTT. The rearrangement uses TRBV11-3 and TRBJ1-6; D gene uncertain. CDR1 is SGHNT and CDR2 is YENEEA in the germline V gene. Trimming cost V 6 bases and J 10 bases, with 22 bases left between them. The CDR3 has 16 amino acids.

This chain joins TRBV20-1 and TRBJ2-1; D is unclear. The germline V gene encodes CDR1 DFQATT and CDR2 SNEGSKA (reference sequence). The V end was cut by 2 bases, the J end by 2 bases, with 13 bases between. CDR3 size: 15 residues. The CDR3 nucleotides read TGCAGTGCTAGACCCCCACGGGCAACCTACAATGAGCAGTTCTTC. Its translation is CSARPPRATYNEQFF.

The rearrangement uses TRBV10-3 and TRBJ1-2; 10 bases match TRBD1. Unmatched junction bases numbered 7, after V lost 4 bases and J lost 8 bases. The CDR3 contains 14 residues. Germline CDR1 reads ENHRY; CDR2 reads SYGVKD. The CDR3 reads CAISGGTGVWGYTF. The CDR3 DNA follows: TGTGCCATCAGTGGGGGGACAGGGGTGTGGGGCTACACCTTC.

J is TRBJ2-5 and V is TRBV20-1; TRBD2 aligns across 7 bases. CDR1 DFQATT and CDR2 SNEGSKA come from the germline V gene (reference sequence). The V and J ends lost 6 bases and 3 bases, in that order; junction bases with no gene match: 4. This CDR3 region has 12 residues. The CDR3 here is CSARGREETQYF. CDR3 coding DNA: TGCAGTGCGCGGGGGAGGGAAGAGACCCAGTACTTC.

The chain uses TRBV14 and TRBJ2-7; 10 bases map to TRBD2. This CDR3 spans 16 amino acids. The V and J ends lost 4 bases and 7 bases, in that order; junction bases with no gene match: 13. Looked up from germline, CDR1 is SGHDN and CDR2 is FVKESK. The CDR3 reads CASSPWTSGAYNEQYF. DNA for the CDR3: TGTGCCAGCAGCCCCTGGACTAGCGGAGCCTACAATGAGCAGTACTTC. Based on the CDR3 plus reference TRBV14 and TRBJ2-7, the full variable domain is EAGVTQFPSHSVIEKGQTVTLRCDPISGHDNLYWYRRVMGKEIKFLLHFVKESKQDESGMPNNRFLAERTGGTYSTLKVQPAELEDSGVYFCASSPWTSGAYNEQYFGPGTRLTVT.

The chain couples TRBV7-2 to TRBJ2-7, with no clear D. CDR1 is SGHTA and CDR2 is FQGNSA in the germline V gene. This CDR3 is built from 11 residues. Deletions cut 5 bases from V and 0 bases from J, with 2 bases between. The CDR3, as DNA: TGTGCCAGCAGCAACTCCTACGAGCAGTACTTC. Translation gives CASSNSYEQYF.

The chain recombines TRBV20-1 with TRBJ1-5; D remains ambiguous. Trimming cost V 0 bases and J 8 bases, with 14 bases left between them. The CDR3 consists of 14 residues. Germline V CDR1 and CDR2: DFQATT, SNEGSKA (reference sequence). CDR3 residues: CSARDSDKGEPQHF. CDR3 nucleotides: TGCAGTGCTAGAGACAGCGACAAGGGAGAGCCCCAGCATTTT.

A word on this clonotype: This CDR3 fails to terminate in the conserved phenylalanine or tryptophan, so it likely reflects a read error. The DNA is omitted, as the CDR3 cannot be located on it reliably, and the CDR3 follows TCRdb's listing. The rearrangement links TRBV10-3 to TRBJ2-1; the D call in the table, TRBD2, was not verified against the DNA. The CDR3 has 15 amino acids, counting both end residues. Per the germline V gene, CDR1 is ENHRY and CDR2 is SYGVKD. CDR3 amino acids: CAISEASGAYNEHFV.

The V and J genes are TRBV7-8 and TRBJ1-1; D might be TRBD1 (5 bases). From germline, CDR1 is SGHVS and CDR2 FQNEAQ. V was shortened by 1 base and J by 13 bases, with 22 bases between the two germline ends. There are 15 residues in the CDR3. CDR3 sequence reads: CASSLVGRPDTQYFF. The CDR3 bases are TGTGCCAGCAGCTTAGTTGGACGGCCGGACACTCAATATTTCTTT.

Worth noting for this clonotype: At one end, the junction sequence differs from germline, possibly due to a read error. V gene TRBV7-3 combines with J gene TRBJ2-1; the D gene is possibly TRBD2 (6 bases). Germline CDR1 SGHTA, CDR2 FQGTGA. This CDR3 spans 13 amino acids. The DNA for the CDR3 is TGTGCTAGCAGCTATGGCGGGATCCATGAGCAGTTCTTC. Its protein product is CASSYGGIHEQFF.

The chain joins TRBV7-2 to TRBJ2-5; possibly TRBD1 or TRBD2 for D (5 bases each). Germline V gene sequence: CDR1 SGHTA, CDR2 FQGNSA. Trimming stripped 5 bases from V and 3 bases from J, with 19 bases between. CDR3 length equals 16 residues. The CDR3 reads CASSIGTTLMEETQYF. As DNA, the CDR3 is TGTGCCAGCAGCATAGGGACGACCCTGATGGAAGAGACCCAGTACTTC.

This rearrangement joins TRBV7-9 to TRBJ2-3; D possibly uses TRBD1 or TRBD2 (6 bases each). The germline V gene encodes CDR1 SEHNR and CDR2 FQNEAQ (reference sequence). The CDR3 runs 15 residues. The ends were cut back, 0 bases at V and 5 bases at J, with 12 bases in the middle. This CDR3 is CASSLAGGPEDTQYF. In DNA, the CDR3 is TGTGCCAGCAGCTTAGCGGGGGGCCCCGAAGATACGCAGTATTTT.

This clonotype was recorded a few times. One end of the junction fails to match germline, which may point to a read error. The genes are TRBV7-9 and TRBJ1-1; possibly TRBD1 for D (5 bases). The CDR3 runs to 12 residues. Germline CDR1 is SEHNR and CDR2 is FQNEAQ (reference sequence). For the CDR3, the DNA is TGTGCCAGCAGCTTTCAAAGAAGCGGGGGGTGCTTT. Translating gives CASSFQRSGGCF.

About this clonotype itself: The junction and the germline gene differ at one end; a read error may be behind it. This chain links TRBV9 with TRBJ2-3; 8 bases are a match to TRBD2. The CDR3 length is 14 residues. Germline V lookup: CDR1 SGDLS, CDR2 YYNGEE. The chain's CDR3 is CASSFAGGRGTEDF. The CDR3 DNA is TGTGCCAGCAGCTTTGCGGGAGGTCGGGGTACGGAGGATTTT. Looking up the rest from reference TRBV9 and TRBJ2-3 gives the full variable domain: DSGVTQTPKHLITATGQRVTLRCSPRSGDLSVYWYQQSLDQGLQFLIQYYNGEERAKGNILERFSAQQFPDLHSELNLSSLELGDSALYFCASSFAGGRGTEDFGPGTRLTVL.

To note about this clonotype: The junction shows a germline mismatch at one end, possibly a read error. The V call is TRBV19, the J call TRBJ1-1; 7 positions agree with TRBD1. The CDR3 contains 15 residues. Germline CDR1 reads LNHDA; CDR2 reads SQIVND (reference sequence). The CDR3, as DNA: TGTGCCAGCAGTATAGCTCTGACAGGGAACACTGAAGATTATTTT. It codes for CASSIALTGNTEDYF. The full variable domain, with the rest looked up from reference TRBV19 and TRBJ1-1, is DGGITQSPKYLFRKEGQNVTLSCEQNLNHDAMYWYRQDPGQGLRLIYYSQIVNDFQKGDIAEGYSVSREKKESFPLTVTSAQKNPTAFYLCASSIALTGNTEDYFGQGTRLTVV.

This clonotype showed up just once. This rearrangement joins TRBV9 to TRBJ1-5; D unclear. The CDR3 is 15 residues long. Per the germline V gene, CDR1 is SGDLS and CDR2 is YYNGEE. V was pared by 0 bases and J by 13 bases, with 20 bases between. This chain's CDR3 is CASSVGTARKETQHF. As DNA, the CDR3 is TGTGCCAGCAGCGTAGGGACCGCCCGAAAAGAGACGCAGCATTTT.

As to this clonotype: A clone one base away is much larger, so this may be a read error. The chain carries TRBV5-5 and TRBJ1-1; D not resolved. This CDR3 has 15 residues. Per germline, CDR1 SGHKS and CDR2 YYEKEE (reference sequence). Trimming left V 0 bases short and J 1 base short, with 10 bases between. The CDR3 loop is CASSLDMGGNTEAFF. CDR3 nucleotide sequence: TGTGCCAGCAGCTTGGACATGGGAGGGAACACTGAAGCTTTCTTT.